Listed here are 4 T cell receptor beta chains from one sample, sequenced in a study of cytomegalovirus exposure and HLA in healthy donors. The PCR was carried out with 60 Vbeta primers and 13 Jbeta primers. TCRdb keeps only in-frame clones here, not all; method: immunoSEQ multiplex PCR. The sample lists roughly 200,000 clones; 85% were seen once. The sample consisted of PBMCs. The receptor source for this set is a woman between 45 and 65 years old in good health and CMV-seronegative.

This clone was seen just once. The V gene is TRBV2, the J gene TRBJ1-4; a possible D gene is TRBD1 (6 bases). Trimming shortened V by 2 bases and J by 4 bases, and 11 bases separated the two germline ends. This CDR3 has 15 residues. Germline V gene sequence: CDR1 SNHLY, CDR2 FYNNEI. CDR3 DNA: TGTGCCAGCAGTGAAAAGGGGGTCAATAATGAAAAACTGTTTTTT. Translating it yields CASSEKGVNNEKLFF.

The CDR3 is CASSLAHLTGEAFF. The CDR3 DNA reads as TGTGCCAGCAGTTTGGCCCATCTGACAGGTGAAGCTTTCTTT. The genes are TRBV27 and TRBJ1-1, with TRBD1 as a possible D gene (6 bases). This CDR3 comprises 14 residues. Trimming took 3 bases from V and 7 from J, leaving 15 bases between them. The germline gives CDR1 MNHEY, CDR2 SMNVEV (reference sequence).

The chain carries TRBV6-5 and TRBJ2-2; no clear D. The germline CDR1 and CDR2 sequences are MNHEY and SVGAGI. The CDR3 has 13 amino acids. V was trimmed by 7 bases and J by 4 bases, leaving 10 bases between them. The DNA for the CDR3 is TGTGCCAGCATTTTCGAGGTCACCGGGGAGCTGTTTTTT. Translating it yields CASIFEVTGELFF.

The chain employs TRBV30 and TRBJ1-5; 11 bases line up with TRBD1. The CDR3 loop spans 18 amino acids. V lost 2 bases, J lost 0 bases, and 9 bases stayed unmatched. Germline V gene lookup returns CDR1 GTSNPN and CDR2 SVGIG (reference sequence). CDR3 DNA sequence: TGTGCCTGGAGTCGGGACAGGGGGAACCTTGATAGCAATCAGCCCCAGCATTTT. Encoded protein: CAWSRDRGNLDSNQPQHF.